A selection of T cell receptor beta chains follows, all from one sample in a study of blood T cell repertoires in COVID-19. TCRdb keeps only in-frame clones here, not all; method: immunoSEQ multiplex PCR. This table has some 270,000 clones, approximately 85% appearing once. The sequencing input was PBMCs or T cells enriched from blood (not recorded which). Every receptor here comes from a woman aged 30 to 39 who had recovered from COVID-19. CDR3s include the opening cysteine and the closing phenylalanine or tryptophan. The D gene is left open where the match is weak. Size is omitted from some rows. Given values are once, few, many or a class for expanded clones.

-	TRBV7-9	TRBD1	TRBJ1-6	TGTGCCAGCAGCGCGGCAGGACAGGGGGTTAATTCACCCCTCCACTTT	CASSAAGQGVNSPLHF
-	TRBV27	TRBD1	TRBJ2-7	TGTGCCAGCAGTGACAGGGGACGACCCTACGAGCAGTACTTC	CASSDRGRPYEQYF
-	TRBV5-1	TRBD1	TRBJ1-2	TGCGCCAGCAGCTTGGGGGACAGGGCCCTGCGTGGGAATGGCTATGGCTACACCTTC	CASSLGDRALRGNGYGYTF
-	TRBV28	TRBD1	TRBJ2-1	TGTGCCAGCAGTCTGCTCCTTTGGTGGACAGGGGACTACAATGAGCAGTTCTTC	CASSLLLWWTGDYNEQFF
-	TRBV28	-	TRBJ1-3	TGTGCCAGCACCCCCGTACAGGGAAGCTCTGGAAACACCATATATTTT	CASTPVQGSSGNTIYF
-	TRBV2	TRBD1	TRBJ1-1	TGTGCCACCACCCGACAGGGGCGGAACACTGAAGCTTTCTTT	CATTRQGRNTEAFF
-	TRBV28	TRBD1	TRBJ2-7	TGTGCCAGCAGTTTAATGAGACAGGGGACCTACGAGCAGTACTTC	CASSLMRQGTYEQYF
-	TRBV5-1	TRBD1	TRBJ1-4	TGCGCCAGCAGCTTGGGACAGGGCCGGGAAAAACTGTTTTTT	CASSLGQGREKLFF
-	TRBV5-1	-	TRBJ1-5	TGCGCCAGCAGCCCATCGGGGAATAGCAATCAGCCCCAGCATTTT	CASSPSGNSNQPQHF
-	TRBV5-1	TRBD2	TRBJ2-7	TGCGCCAGCAGCCCCGGGACTAGCGGCCCCTACGAGCAGTACTTC	CASSPGTSGPYEQYF
-	TRBV6-5	-	TRBJ1-3	TGTGCCAGCAGGACCAAGGGAGCCACCATATATTTT	CASRTKGATIYF
-	TRBV6-1	-	TRBJ1-1	TGTGCCAGCAGTGACCAGGGTTACACTGAAGCTTTCTTT	CASSDQGYTEAFF
-	TRBV19	TRBD2	TRBJ2-1	TGTGCCAGTAGTATCCTAGCGGGGGCGGACAATGAGCAGTTCTTC	CASSILAGADNEQFF
-	TRBV5-1	TRBD1	TRBJ1-2	TGCGCCAGCACATCCGGACAGGGACGGGATGGCTACACCTTC	CASTSGQGRDGYTF
-	TRBV14	TRBD1	TRBJ2-3	TGTGCCAGCAGCTATGGGACAGGGTGGCCAGATACGCAGTATTTT	CASSYGTGWPDTQYF
-	TRBV14	TRBD2	TRBJ2-2	TGTGCCAGCAGCCAAGGGAGAACGGGAGGTTGGGACACCGGGGAGCTGTTTTTT	CASSQGRTGGWDTGELFF
-	TRBV29-1	-	TRBJ1-5	TGCAGCGTTGATCAGGGCTACCCGCCCCAGCATTTT	CSVDQGYPPQHF
few	TRBV28	TRBD1	TRBJ1-3	TGTGCCAGCAGTTTTACTCCCGGGACAGGGGACACCCCCGGGGGCACCATATATTTT	CASSFTPGTGDTPGGTIYF
once	TRBV5-1	TRBD2	TRBJ2-5	TGCGCCAGCAGCCCTCAGACTAGCGGGATTCAAGAGACCCAGTACTTC	CASSPQTSGIQETQYF
-	TRBV27	-	TRBJ1-2	TGTGCCAGCAGCTTTAGATCTGGCTATGGCTACACCTTC	CASSFRSGYGYTF
-	TRBV28	-	TRBJ1-1	TGTGCCAGCAGTTTATTCGGCAGCCGGGGCACTGAAGCTTTCTTT	CASSLFGSRGTEAFF
-	TRBV4-1	-	TRBJ1-2	TGCGCCAGCAGCCAAGGGCAGGGGACTAACTATGGCTACACCTTC	CASSQGQGTNYGYTF
-	TRBV7-2	TRBD2	TRBJ2-7	TGTGCCAGCAGCTTAAAAGCGGGGGACGAGCAGTACTTC	CASSLKAGDEQYF
-	TRBV10-1	-	TRBJ2-7	TGCGCCAGCAGCTCCGGGACAAGGGGTATCTACGAGCAGTACTTC	CASSSGTRGIYEQYF
-	TRBV15	-	TRBJ1-1	TGTGCCACCAGCCGACCAGGGGTCACTGAAGCTTTCTTT	CATSRPGVTEAFF
few	TRBV7-2	-	TRBJ1-1	TGTGCCAGCAGCTCAGGGGACGCTTACACTGAAGCTTTCTTT	CASSSGDAYTEAFF
few	TRBV28	-	TRBJ1-5	TGTGCCAGCAGGTTTAAGGGGGTCCAGCCCCAGCATTTT	CASRFKGVQPQHF
-	TRBV9	-	TRBJ1-1	TGTGCCAGCAGCGTAGGTGGGGGGGCAGGAGTAACCTACACTGAAGCTTTCTTT	CASSVGGGAGVTYTEAFF
-	TRBV4-2	-	TRBJ1-3	TGTGCCAGCAGCCAATGGCGGGGAGACACCATATATTTT	CASSQWRGDTIYF
once	TRBV5-4	TRBD1	TRBJ2-5	TGTGCCAGCAGCTCGTTAGACTTTCACGGGACAGCCCAAGAGACCCAGTACTTC	CASSSLDFHGTAQETQYF
-	TRBV5-1	-	TRBJ2-1	TGCGCCAGCAGCTTGGACGGCAATGAGCAGTTCTTC	CASSLDGNEQFF
-	TRBV7-9	-	TRBJ1-2	TGTGCCAGCAGTACCTTTCGGTGGGGGCCGTTGGAGCACTATGGCTACACCTTC	CASSTFRWGPLEHYGYTF